This entry describes one T cell receptor (beta chain). The V end lost 1 base, the J end lost 8 bases, and 14 bases lay between the germline ends. CDR3 length: 14 amino acids. CDR1 is LGHDT, CDR2 YNNKEL, per germline (reference sequence). This record comes from a study of blood T cells in healthy people across ages. The authors ran a second PCR of about 6 to 11 cycles using a sample-barcoded 5' primer and a J-beta primer mix. TCRdb passed the 5' RACE reads through MiXCR, listing each CDR3 protein once. This table holds fewer than 2,000,000 distinct CDR3 sequences, around 35% found once. The rearrangement uses TRBV3-1 and TRBJ1-2, with D tentatively TRBD1 (6 bases). The TCR was taken from a woman aged 25 to 39 in good health. The sample comprised blood. The CDR3 loop reads CASSQARTAGGYTF. The DNA for the CDR3 is TGTGCCAGCAGCCAAGCTCGGACAGCGGGGGGCTACACCTTC.